This T cell receptor beta chain is from a study of cytomegalovirus exposure and HLA in healthy donors. Nominally healthy donors were sampled, though unrecorded immune exposures were likely. Broader study findings: Associated with HLA alleles at 0.05 false discovery rate in a later analysis were 15,000 to 20,000 TCR beta sequences.

Vbeta (60) and Jbeta (13) primers were used in the PCR. The table came from immunoSEQ multiplex PCR; TCRdb's copy has only in-frame clones and leaves some out. The table shows 150,000 or so clones, with over 60% occurring only once. This clone was counted between two and nine times. Its cognate antigen is unknown. The TCR was taken from a man aged 35 to 55 in good health and CMV-seropositive. The specimen was PBMCs.

This CDR3 is CASSLGWGSSSYNEQFF. For the CDR3, the DNA is TGTGCCAGCAGCTTGGGATGGGGCTCCAGCTCCTACAATGAGCAGTTCTTC. The gene calls are TRBV5-6 and TRBJ2-1; possibly TRBD1 for D (5 bases). The CDR3 spans 17 residues. Trimming cost V 0 bases and J 0 bases, with 13 bases left between them. The germline V gene encodes CDR1 SGHDT and CDR2 YYEEEE.